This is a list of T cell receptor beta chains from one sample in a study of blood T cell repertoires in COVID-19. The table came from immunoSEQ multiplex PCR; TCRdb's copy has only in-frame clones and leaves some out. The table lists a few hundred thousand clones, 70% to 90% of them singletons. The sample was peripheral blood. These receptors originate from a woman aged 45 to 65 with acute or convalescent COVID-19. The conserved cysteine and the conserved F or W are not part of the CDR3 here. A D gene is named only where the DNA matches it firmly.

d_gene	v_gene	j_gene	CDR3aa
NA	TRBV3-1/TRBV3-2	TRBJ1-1	ASSQGPTGMEAF
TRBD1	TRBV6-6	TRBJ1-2	ASSYLIGQDYT
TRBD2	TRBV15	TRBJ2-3	ATSRESGGGDTQY
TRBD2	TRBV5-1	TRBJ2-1	ASSPGLADPYNEQF
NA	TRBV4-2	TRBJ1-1	ASSPEGGPAEAF
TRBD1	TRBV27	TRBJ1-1	ASSLSGTDEAF
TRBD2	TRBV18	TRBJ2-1	ASSPLGSGIYNEQF
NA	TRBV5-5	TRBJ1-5	ASSLEGGGNQPQH
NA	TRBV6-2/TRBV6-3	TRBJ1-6	ASSYPSTPEDSPLH
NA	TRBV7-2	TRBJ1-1	ASSPTAMNTEAF
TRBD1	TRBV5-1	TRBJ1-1	ASSSDRHNTEAF